This TCR beta chain is from a study of blood T cell repertoires in COVID-19. For the study at large: Spain, Italy and the United States supplied samples that represented acute and convalescent COVID-19.

Using immunoSEQ multiplex PCR, the repertoire was profiled, and TCRdb retains in-frame clones only, with some absent. The sample records tens of thousands of clones, 85% to 90% being singletons. Germline V gene sequence: CDR1 GTSNPN, CDR2 SVGIG (reference sequence). Trimming cost V 5 bases and J 5 bases; bases outside gene matches: 5. The CDR3 runs to 14 residues. The source of this sequence is a man older than 75 with acute or convalescent COVID-19. Material: peripheral blood. V is TRBV30 and J is TRBJ1-6; 8 positions agree with TRBD1. The CDR3 bases are TGTGCCTGGGACTCGACAGGGGATAATTCACCCCTCCACTTT. Translating it yields CAWDSTGDNSPLHF.